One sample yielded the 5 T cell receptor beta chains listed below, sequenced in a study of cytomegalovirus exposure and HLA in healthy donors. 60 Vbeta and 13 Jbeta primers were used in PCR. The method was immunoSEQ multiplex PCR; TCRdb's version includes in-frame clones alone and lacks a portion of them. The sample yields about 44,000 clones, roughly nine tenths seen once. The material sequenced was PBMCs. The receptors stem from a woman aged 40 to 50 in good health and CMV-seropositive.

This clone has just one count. The CDR3 DNA reads TGTGCCATCAGTGGGACTAGCGGGACCTCCAACACAGATACGCAGTATTTT. Protein sequence: CAISGTSGTSNTDTQYF. The genes are TRBV10-3 and TRBJ2-3; TRBD2 aligns across 12 bases. The germline CDR1 and CDR2 sequences are ENHRY and SYGVKD. The CDR3 spans 17 residues. Trimming took 4 bases from V and 2 from J; bases not matched to a gene: 7.

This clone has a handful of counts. CDR3 coding DNA: TGTGCCAGCAGCCCCGACAGGGAGAGGGACGAGCAGTACTTC. Translated, it gives CASSPDRERDEQYF. The genes are TRBV7-2 and TRBJ2-7; 7 nucleotides match TRBD1. The CDR3 consists of 14 residues. Per the germline V gene, CDR1 is SGHTA and CDR2 is FQGNSA. Trimming cost V 5 bases and J 5 bases; bases outside gene matches: 9.

This chain's CDR3 is CASSIGVYSNQPQHF. The CDR3 nucleotides are TGTGCCAGTAGTATAGGAGTTTATAGCAATCAGCCCCAGCATTTT. The chain joins TRBV19 to TRBJ1-5; D is undetermined. Germline V lookup: CDR1 LNHDA, CDR2 SQIVND (reference sequence). Trimming took off 1 base at V and 0 bases at J, with 7 bases between the two ends. This CDR3 has 15 residues.

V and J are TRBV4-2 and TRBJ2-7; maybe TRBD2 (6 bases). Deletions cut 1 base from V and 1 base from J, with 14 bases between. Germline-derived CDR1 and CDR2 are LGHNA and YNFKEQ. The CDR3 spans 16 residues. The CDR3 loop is CASSQGRAGASYEQYF. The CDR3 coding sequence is TGTGCCAGCAGCCAAGGGAGGGCAGGAGCATCCTACGAGCAGTACTTC.

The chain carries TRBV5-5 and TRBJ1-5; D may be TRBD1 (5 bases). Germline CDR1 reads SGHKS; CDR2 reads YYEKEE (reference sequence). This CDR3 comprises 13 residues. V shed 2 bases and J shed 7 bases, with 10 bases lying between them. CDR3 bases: TGTGCCAGCAGCTTCGGGGGGGACCAGCCCCAGCATTTT. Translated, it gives CASSFGGDQPQHF.